This T cell receptor beta chain was identified during a study of T cell changes during pregnancy in multiple sclerosis. Here immunoSEQ multiplex PCR was the method, and the copy in TCRdb shows in-frame clones only, minus some. The sample lists over 35,000 clones; approximately 94% were seen once. This clone was recorded only once. This CDR3 spans 15 amino acids. Trimming took 5 bases from V and 4 from J; bases not matched to a gene: 8. Germline V gene lookup returns CDR1 SEHNR and CDR2 FQNEAQ (reference sequence). This rearrangement joins TRBV7-9 to TRBJ2-1; 7 nucleotides align to TRBD2. The sample was CD4+ T cells from peripheral blood mononuclear cells, taken in the second trimester of pregnancy. This TCR was recovered from a female donor with multiple sclerosis, enrolled in a pregnancy study. CDR3 nucleotide sequence: TGTGCCAGCAGCCCGCGGGAGACCCATTACAATGAGCAGTTCTTC. This codes for CASSPRETHYNEQFF. The full variable domain, completed using reference TRBV7-9 and TRBJ2-1, is DTGVSQNPRHKITKRGQNVTFRCDPISEHNRLYWYRQTLGQGPEFLTYFQNEAQLEKSRLLSDRFSAERPKGSFSTLEIQRTEQGDSAMYLCASSPRETHYNEQFFGPGTRLTVL.